This passage covers 21 T cell receptor beta chains from one sample sequenced in a study of spatial heterogeneity in lung cancer. Time point: sample taken at primary tumor resection. Unsorted whole RNA from tumor, nontumor lung or frozen PBMC underwent sequencing. Via MiXCR, TCRdb re-called the 5' RACE reads, giving one row per CDR3 protein. The sample holds roughly 36,000 distinct CDR3 sequences, around 5.8% seen once. Material: PBMCs, obtained at surgery. The receptors were gathered from a male donor with early-stage non-small cell lung cancer.

This clonotype was seen ten or more times. The J gene is TRBJ1-3, the V gene TRBV4-1; 7 bases map to TRBD1. Losses at the gene ends were 1 base for V and 0 bases for J; bases not matched to a gene: 6. CDR3 length: 17 amino acids. From germline, CDR1 is MGHRA and CDR2 YSYEKL. The DNA of the CDR3 is TGCGCCAGCAGCCAAGCCAGGGACAGCAACTCTGGAAACACCATATATTTT. It yields the protein CASSQARDSNSGNTIYF.

This clonotype was observed many times. The chain carries TRBV6-2 or TRBV6-3 and TRBJ2-1; no clear D gene. The CDR3 has 15 amino acids. Germline V gene data show CDR1 as MNHEY and CDR2 as SVGEGT. V was trimmed by 6 bases and J by 3 bases, leaving 15 bases between them. CDR3 region: CASSRYSADYNEQFF. The CDR3 DNA is TGTGCCAGCAGCCGATACTCGGCAGACTACAATGAGCAGTTCTTC.

This clonotype has only a few counts. The CDR3 reads CASSLQGEVWEQFF. CDR3 DNA: TGTGCCAGCAGCTTACAGGGGGAGGTTTGGGAGCAGTTCTTC. This chain uses TRBV5-4 with TRBJ2-1; 8 bases match TRBD1. Germline V lookup: CDR1 SGHNT, CDR2 YYREEE (reference sequence). CDR3 length: 14 residues. V gave up 2 bases and J gave up 10 bases; unmatched junction bases: 8. Looking up the rest from reference TRBV5-4 and TRBJ2-1 gives the full variable domain: ETGVTQSPTHLIKTRGQQVTLRCSSQSGHNTVSWYQQALGQGPQFIFQYYREEENGRGNFPPRFSGLQFPNYSSELNVNALELDDSALYLCASSLQGEVWEQFFGPGTRLTVL.

This clonotype was observed at least ten times. The chain is built from TRBV28 and TRBJ1-6; D possibly corresponds to TRBD1 (5 bases). The germline gives CDR1 MDHEN, CDR2 SYDVKM. The CDR3 length is 17 residues. Trimming removed 4 bases from V and 6 bases from J, with 19 bases in between. The CDR3 nucleotides read TGTGCCAGCAGTTCCCCAAGTCAGGACATTCTTAATTCACCCCTCCACTTT. This gives the protein CASSSPSQDILNSPLHF.

This clonotype came up many times. The chain has TRBV27 and TRBJ2-3, with D hard to call. CDR3 size: 16 residues. Trimming stripped 4 bases from V and 6 bases from J, with 20 bases between. From germline, CDR1 is MNHEY and CDR2 SMNVEV (reference sequence). CDR3 sequence reads: CASSSPGTARADTQYF. DNA for the CDR3: TGTGCCAGCAGTTCACCTGGTACAGCTCGGGCGGATACGCAGTATTTT.

V gene TRBV25-1 combines with J gene TRBJ1-4, with TRBD1 matching 9 bases. The CDR3 is 16 residues long. V trimming: 3 bases; J trimming: 7 bases; junction bases outside the gene matches: 9. Germline V gene lookup returns CDR1 MGHDK and CDR2 SYGVNS. The CDR3 coding sequence is TGTGCCAGCAGTGAGGTAGGGACAGGGTTGGCTGAAAAACTGTTTTTT. It is translated as CASSEVGTGLAEKLFF.

In its sample, this clonotype was seen many times. The V call is TRBV4-3, the J call TRBJ2-3, with 7 bases lining up with TRBD2. V gave up 4 bases and J gave up 0 bases; unmatched junction bases: 19. The CDR3 is 20 amino acids. Germline CDR1 LGHNA, CDR2 YSLEER. DNA of the CDR3: TGCGCCAGCAGCCTTTCTTTGGGGGGGATATCGACAGTTAGCACAGATACGCAGTATTTT. It translates to CASSLSLGGISTVSTDTQYF.

This clonotype was counted between two and nine times. V usage is TRBV3-1 and J usage is TRBJ1-2; D is unresolved. Trimming stripped 0 bases from V and 4 bases from J, with 18 bases between. CDR1 LGHDT and CDR2 YNNKEL come from the germline V gene (reference sequence). CDR3 length: 17 residues. CDR3 loop: CASSQDLSMVYSYGYTF. The CDR3, as DNA: TGTGCCAGCAGCCAAGATCTTTCCATGGTTTATAGCTATGGCTACACCTTC. Based on the CDR3 plus reference TRBV3-1 and TRBJ1-2, the full variable domain is DTAVSQTPKYLVTQMGNDKSIKCEQNLGHDTMYWYKQDSKKFLKIMFSYNNKELIINETVPNRFSPKSPDKAHLNLHINSLELGDSAVYFCASSQDLSMVYSYGYTFGSGTRLTVV.

This clonotype was seen repeatedly, ten times or more. The V gene is TRBV7-6, the J gene TRBJ2-6, with D possibly called TRBD1 or TRBD2 (5 bases each). Trimming took 0 bases from V and 2 from J, leaving 8 bases between them. Looked up from germline, CDR1 is SGHVS and CDR2 is FNYEAQ. This CDR3 has 16 amino acids. The CDR3 sequence: CASSLAGDPGANVLTF. DNA for the CDR3: TGTGCCAGCAGCTTAGCGGGGGACCCTGGGGCCAACGTCCTGACTTTC.

This clonotype was seen at least ten times. The V gene is TRBV5-1, the J gene TRBJ2-7; D remains ambiguous. The CDR3 runs to 15 residues. The germline V gene encodes CDR1 SGHRS and CDR2 YFSETQ. V lost 4 bases and J 2 bases, leaving 16 bases between the germline ends. CDR3 in DNA: TGCGCCAGCAGCAAGGAAGGGATTAGCCCCTACGAGCAGTACTTC. This translates into CASSKEGISPYEQYF.

This clonotype was counted ten times or more. The chain joins TRBV4-3 to TRBJ2-7, with TRBD1 as a possible D gene (5 bases). CDR1 LGHNA and CDR2 YSLEER come from the germline V gene. CDR3 length equals 15 residues. V gave up 4 bases and J gave up 0 bases, with 13 bases separating them. This CDR3 is CASSRTVTGSYEQYF. The CDR3 DNA reads TGCGCCAGCAGCCGAACGGTTACAGGCTCCTACGAGCAGTACTTC.

This clonotype has ten or more counts. The V gene is TRBV10-3, the J gene TRBJ2-5; 8 bases are a match to TRBD2. In germline, CDR1 is ENHRY, CDR2 SYGVKD. The CDR3 covers 12 residues. The ends lost 8 bases at V and 7 bases at J; junction bases unmatched: 6. The CDR3 DNA is TGTGCCATCTCAGCGGGGGCCGGGACCCAGTACTTC. Translating gives CAISAGAGTQYF.

This clonotype was observed a handful of times. The chain carries TRBV7-9 and TRBJ2-7; no clear D. Germline V gene lookup returns CDR1 SEHNR and CDR2 FQNEAQ (reference sequence). There are 12 residues in the CDR3. The ends were cut back, 2 bases at V and 0 bases at J, with 2 bases in the middle. CDR3 sequence: CASSLTSYEQYF. The CDR3, as DNA: TGTGCCAGCAGCTTAACCTCCTACGAGCAGTACTTC.

This clonotype occurred a few times. The rearrangement links TRBV12-3 or TRBV12-4 to TRBJ1-2, with D perhaps matching TRBD1 (5 bases). V was shortened by 6 bases and J by 1 base, with 12 bases between the two germline ends. CDR3 length equals 14 residues. CDR3 sequence: CASSRSGGNYGYTF. The CDR3 bases are TGTGCCAGCAGCCGGAGCGGGGGTAACTATGGCTACACCTTC.

This clonotype occurred many times. J is TRBJ1-5 and V is TRBV29-1; perhaps TRBD1 as D (5 bases). Germline assignment: CDR1 SQVTM and CDR2 ANQGSEA. The germline V and J ends were trimmed by 6 bases and 7 bases, with 19 bases remaining between them. The CDR3 spans 14 residues. The CDR3 loop reads CSVQTGDPGQPQHF. The CDR3, as DNA: TGCAGCGTCCAAACGGGGGACCCCGGGCAGCCCCAGCATTTT.

This clonotype was seen only a few times. The chain uses TRBV5-1 and TRBJ1-3, with no clear D. The CDR3 has 16 amino acids. With 4 bases removed from V and 0 bases from J, the gap between germline ends came to 14 bases. Per germline, CDR1 SGHRS and CDR2 YFSETQ. CDR3 sequence: CASSLDGRISGNTIYF. The CDR3 DNA follows: TGCGCCAGCAGCCTAGACGGACGGATCTCTGGAAACACCATATATTTT.

This clonotype was recorded many times. The gene calls are TRBV12-3 or TRBV12-4 and TRBJ1-6; D gene unclear. There are 13 residues in the CDR3. Trimming stripped 2 bases from V and 9 bases from J, with 8 bases between. CDR3 nucleotide sequence: TGTGCCAGCAGTTTAAAGGAGGGTTCACCCCTCCACTTT. It yields the protein CASSLKEGSPLHF.

The table lists this clonotype with many counts. The CDR3 loop reads CASSPTAGRNGYTF. Here the CDR3 DNA reads TGTGCCAGCAGTCCCACGGCGGGGAGGAATGGCTACACCTTC. The chain has TRBV6-5 and TRBJ1-2, with D hard to call. The CDR3 loop spans 14 amino acids. Trimming shortened V by 5 bases and J by 6 bases, and 16 bases separated the two germline ends. Germline V gene sequence: CDR1 MNHEY, CDR2 SVGAGI.

This clonotype was observed many times. V and J are TRBV9 and TRBJ2-7, with a possible D match to TRBD1 (5 bases). The CDR3 spans 14 residues. Per the germline V gene, CDR1 is SGDLS and CDR2 is YYNGEE. V lost 2 bases and J lost 2, with 11 bases in between. The CDR3 region is CASSVTDSPYEQYF. The CDR3 DNA reads as TGTGCCAGCAGCGTGACAGACTCCCCCTACGAGCAGTACTTC.

This clonotype came up many times. The rearrangement uses TRBV5-5 and TRBJ2-2; D not resolved. CDR3 size: 15 residues. Trimming removed 0 bases at V and 2 bases at J, with 8 bases between. CDR1 and CDR2 (germline): SGHKS, YYEKEE (reference sequence). CDR3: CASSLARLNTGELFF. In DNA, the CDR3 is TGTGCCAGCAGCTTGGCAAGATTAAACACCGGGGAGCTGTTTTTT.

This clonotype has just a few counts. This chain connects TRBV6-5 to TRBJ1-2; D is uncertain. The CDR3 totals 13 residues. The V end lost 4 bases, the J end lost 0 bases, and 6 bases lay between the germline ends. Per the germline V gene, CDR1 is MNHEY and CDR2 is SVGAGI. This CDR3 reads CASSSTTNYGYTF. CDR3 DNA: TGTGCCAGCAGTTCGACAACTAACTATGGCTACACCTTC.